This T cell receptor (beta chain) was recorded in a study of cytomegalovirus exposure and HLA in healthy donors. Study findings and constraints: Specificity of a few CMV-associated chains for CMV antigens was verified in vitro. Cytomegalovirus association was listed for 164 TCR beta chains.

The data were produced by immunoSEQ multiplex PCR, yet TCRdb's version contains in-frame clones alone and is incomplete. The sample carries about 66,000 clones, 96% recorded once. V gave up 8 bases and J gave up 2 bases, with 13 bases separating them. Germline CDR1 is KGHSH and CDR2 is LQKENI. This CDR3 has 13 amino acids. The study drew the donors from its approximately 110-subject validation cohort, separate from the approximately 700-subject first cohort. With respect to this clone: The antigen remains unidentified.

The sequence derives from a man between 18 and 29 years old in good health and CMV-seronegative. J is TRBJ2-7 and V is TRBV18; tentatively, D is TRBD2 (7 bases). Sequences were obtained from PBMCs. DNA of the CDR3: TGTGCCAGCAGGGGGGGGACCCCCTACGAGCAGTACTTC. It yields the protein CASRGGTPYEQYF.